Listed here are 21 T cell receptor beta chains from one sample, sequenced in a study of T cell clonality in common variable immunodeficiency. Data came from immunoSEQ multiplex PCR; TCRdb stores just in-frame clones and leaves some out. Found here are 30,000 to 40,000 clones, no singletons; the ten largest cover approximately 3%. The sample consisted of peripheral blood mononuclear cells. The origin of the receptors is a person aged 18 to 75 in good health.

This clone was found many times. The CDR3 is cut off 3 residues early in the read; its end comes from the germline J gene. The gene calls are TRBV20-1 and TRBJ2-4; 7 nucleotides align to TRBD1. V shed 5 bases and J 5 bases; nucleotides not matched to a gene: 9. The germline V gene has CDR1 DFQATT and CDR2 SNEGSKA (reference sequence). The CDR3 has 14 residues. The CDR3 protein is CSAANRGRENIQYF. CDR3 DNA (partial): TGCAGTGCTGCTAACAGGGGAAGGGAAAACATT.

This clone was observed at least ten times. The read ends 3 residues shy of where the CDR3 ends; the end is completed using the germline J gene. The chain joins TRBV5-1 to TRBJ2-2; D possibly corresponds to TRBD1 (5 bases). V lost 4 bases and J 0 bases, leaving 13 bases between the germline ends. There are 16 residues in the CDR3. Germline CDR1 reads SGHRS; CDR2 reads YFSETQ. The CDR3 here is CASSASGQPNTGELFF. CDR3 DNA, as far as it was read: TGCGCCAGCAGCGCATCAGGGCAACCGAACACCGGGGAG.

This clone was found many times. Sequencing ends 3 residues short of the CDR3 end; the germline J gene provides the rest. The chain uses TRBV19 and TRBJ1-2; D perhaps matches TRBD1 (6 bases). This CDR3 contains 13 residues. Trimming pared 6 bases from V and 6 bases from J, leaving 14 bases between. The germline V gene has CDR1 LNHDA and CDR2 SQIVND (reference sequence). The CDR3 loop is CASSHRASDGYTF. CDR3 DNA (partial): TGTGCCAGTAGCCACAGGGCCTCGGATGGC.

This clone has at least ten counts. The CDR3 extends 3 residues past the end of the read, so its final part is completed from the germline J gene. V gene TRBV6-2 or TRBV6-3 combines with J gene TRBJ1-2; D possibly corresponds to TRBD1 (5 bases). Trimming shortened V by 1 base and J by 6 bases, and 9 bases separated the two germline ends. There are 13 residues in the CDR3. Germline V lookup: CDR1 MNHEY, CDR2 SVGEGT. The CDR3 is CASSYFGTDGYTF. Incomplete CDR3 DNA: TGTGCCAGCAGTTACTTCGGGACTGATGGC.

This clone has ten or more counts. The CDR3 extends 3 residues past the end of the read, so its final part is completed from the germline J gene. This rearrangement joins TRBV18 to TRBJ2-1; 7 bases align to TRBD2. The V gene end was trimmed by 3 bases and the J gene end by 6 bases; junction bases not matched to a gene: 5. Looked up from germline, CDR1 is KGHSH and CDR2 is LQKENI. The CDR3 length is 14 residues. The CDR3 bases that were read are TGTGCCAGCTCACCCCTCGGGACTACCAATGAG. This codes for CASSPLGTTNE. The whole CDR3 sequence is CASSPLGTTNEQFF.

This clone came up many times. The CDR3 end is not reached by the read, which stops 3 residues before it; the germline J gene fills it in. The chain recombines TRBV6-1 with TRBJ2-2; D remains unclear. Between the trimmed V and J ends, which lost 1 base and 4 bases, there was a span of 7 bases. CDR3 size: 14 residues. Germline V lookup: CDR1 MNHNS, CDR2 SASEGT. The sequenced part of the CDR3 DNA is TGTGCCAGCAGTGAAGTAAGGGCCACCGGGGAG. Residues: CASSEVRATGE. The entire CDR3 sequence reads CASSEVRATGELFF.

This clone was picked up many times. The read finishes 3 residues shy of the CDR3 end, and the germline J gene is used to complete it. V is TRBV5-1 and J is TRBJ2-1, with 13 nucleotides matching TRBD2. Trimming at V came to 3 bases and at J to 9 bases, leaving 9 bases not matched to a gene. The CDR3 is 16 residues long. The germline V gene encodes CDR1 SGHRS and CDR2 YFSETQ. The chain's CDR3 is CASSSTLAGGPGEQFF. The part of the CDR3 DNA that was read is TGCGCCAGCAGCTCAACACTAGCGGGAGGGCCGGGTGAG. The variable domain in full, with the rest retrieved from reference TRBV5-1 and TRBJ2-1, is KAGVTQTPRYLIKTRGQQVTLSCSPISGHRSVSWYQQTPGQGLQFLFEYFSETQRNKGNFPGRFSGRQFSNSRSEMNVSTLELGDSALYLCASSSTLAGGPGEQFFGPGTRLTVL.

The table lists this clone with many counts. The read ends 3 residues early relative to the CDR3; the germline J gene fills the gap. In the same sample, other DNA sequences code for this CDR3. The chain is built from TRBV19 and TRBJ1-1, with D unclear. V shed 3 bases and J shed 1 base, with 9 bases lying between them. The germline CDR1 and CDR2 sequences are LNHDA and SQIVND (reference sequence). The CDR3 totals 14 residues. CDR3 sequence reads: CASSIGRGNTEAFF. Partial CDR3 DNA: TGTGCCAGTAGTATTGGGCGGGGGAACACTGAA.

Ten or more counts support this clone. The CDR3 end lies 3 residues beyond the end of the read and is filled in from the germline J gene. The chain is built from TRBV12-5 and TRBJ2-1; 7 bases fit TRBD1. Germline V gives CDR1 LGHNT, CDR2 FRNRAP. The CDR3 has 16 amino acids. J was trimmed by 4 bases and V by 4 bases; bases with no gene match: 10. The CDR3 sequence is CASGSGGLATYNEQFF. CDR3 DNA, as far as it was read: TGTGCTAGTGGTTCAGGGGGTCTTGCTACATACAATGAG.

To note about this clone: Sequencing ends 3 residues short of the CDR3 end; the germline J gene provides the rest. The chain recombines TRBV19 with TRBJ2-7, with D possibly being TRBD1 (6 bases). There are 15 residues in the CDR3. Germline V lookup: CDR1 LNHDA, CDR2 SQIVND (reference sequence). The ends were cut back, 6 bases at V and 0 bases at J, with 15 bases in the middle. CDR3 sequence reads: CASRKDSTSSYEQYF. The CDR3 DNA, read in part, is TGTGCCAGTAGGAAGGACAGTACAAGCTCCTACGAG.

This clone has at least ten counts. The CDR3 end lies 3 residues beyond the end of the read and is filled in from the germline J gene. The rearrangement uses TRBV6-1 and TRBJ2-1, with D maybe TRBD2 (5 bases). Trimming removed 3 bases from V and 5 bases from J, with 11 bases in between. The CDR3 is made up of 14 amino acids. Germline lookup yields CDR1 MNHNS and CDR2 SASEGT. The CDR3 protein is CASSENSANNEQFF. The CDR3 DNA, read in part, is TGTGCCAGCAGTGAGAATAGCGCGAACAATGAG.

This clone was recorded at least ten times. The read gets to within 3 residues of the CDR3 end, and the germline J gene fills in the rest. V is TRBV30 and J is TRBJ2-5; 7 positions match TRBD1. Looked up from germline, CDR1 is GTSNPN and CDR2 is SVGIG (reference sequence). V was pared by 5 bases and J by 7 bases, with 16 bases of the junction left unmatched. This CDR3 comprises 15 residues. CDR3: CAWGDRALKRWTQYF. CDR3 DNA, as far as it was read: TGTGCCTGGGGAGACAGGGCGCTGAAAAGGTGGACC. The full variable domain, with the rest looked up from reference TRBV30 and TRBJ2-5, is SQTIHQWPATLVQPVGSPLSLECTVEGTSNPNLYWYRQAAGRGLQLLFYSVGIGQISSEVPQNLSASRPQDRQFILSSKKLLLSDSGFYLCAWGDRALKRWTQYFGPGTRLLVL.

Many counts were recorded for this clone. The DNA read from the CDR3 is TGCGCCAGCAGTTCCGCCGGGACTCCCAACACCGGGGAG. Protein: CASSSAGTPNTGE. The complete CDR3 reads CASSSAGTPNTGELFF. The chain has TRBV5-1 and TRBJ2-2; a weak D match, TRBD2 (6 bases). The observed sequence ends 3 residues before the CDR3 terminus, with the missing tail filled in from the germline J gene. The ends were cut back, 5 bases at V and 2 bases at J, with 16 bases in the middle. Germline values: CDR1 SGHRS, CDR2 YFSETQ. This CDR3 region has 16 residues. Full variable domain (remainder filled in from reference TRBV5-1 and TRBJ2-2): KAGVTQTPRYLIKTRGQQVTLSCSPISGHRSVSWYQQTPGQGLQFLFEYFSETQRNKGNFPGRFSGRQFSNSRSEMNVSTLELGDSALYLCASSSAGTPNTGELFFGEGSRLTVL.

This clone was observed many times. The DNA ends 3 residues before the CDR3 does, and the rest of the CDR3 is filled in from the germline J gene. The rearrangement links TRBV19 to TRBJ2-3, with 11 nucleotides matching TRBD1. With 5 bases clipped from V and 2 bases from J, the junction kept 9 bases outside the gene matches. The CDR3 length is 17 residues. Germline V gene sequence: CDR1 LNHDA, CDR2 SQIVND (reference sequence). CDR3 in amino acids: CASSSGQGAQLTDTQYF. The DNA read from the CDR3 is TGTGCCAGTAGTTCTGGACAGGGGGCCCAACTCACAGATACG.

This clone has at least ten counts. The missing CDR3 end, 3 residues past where the read stops, is filled in from the germline J gene. The chain links TRBV20-1 to TRBJ2-1; D is unresolved. The germline gives CDR1 DFQATT, CDR2 SNEGSKA (reference sequence). This CDR3 is built from 13 residues. The V end lost 5 bases, the J end lost 7 bases, and 15 bases lay between the germline ends. The CDR3 loop reads CSAPRNSANEQFF. The sequenced CDR3 bases are TGCAGTGCTCCCCGTAACTCAGCGAATGAG.

This clone showed up just a few times. The CDR3 end is not reached by the read, which stops 3 residues before it; the germline J gene fills it in. The rearrangement uses TRBV6-2 or TRBV6-3 and TRBJ1-1, with 7 bases fitting TRBD1. Germline loops: CDR1 MNHEY, CDR2 SVGEGT. This CDR3 spans 15 amino acids. The CDR3 protein is CASSYSGDSSYEAFF. CDR3 bases read: TGTGCCAGCAGTTACTCGGGGGACAGCTCCTACGAG.

This clone was seen at least ten times. The read ends 3 residues shy of where the CDR3 ends; the end is completed using the germline J gene. The gene calls are TRBV6-2 or TRBV6-3 and TRBJ1-2, with 9 bases fitting TRBD1. V shed 6 bases and J 6 bases; nucleotides not matched to a gene: 5. This CDR3 region has 13 residues. Germline V gene data show CDR1 as MNHEY and CDR2 as SVGEGT. The CDR3 is CASRLTGGDGYTF. The DNA read from the CDR3 is TGTGCCAGCAGACTCACAGGGGGCGATGGC.

This clone showed up many times. The CDR3 end falls 3 residues outside the read, so it is completed with the germline J gene. The chain couples TRBV5-5 to TRBJ2-1; TRBD1 agrees at 7 bases. Trimming cost V 4 bases and J 6 bases; bases outside gene matches: 10. This CDR3 comprises 15 residues. CDR1 and CDR2 from the germline V gene are SGHKS and YYEKEE (reference sequence). The DNA read from the CDR3 is TGTGCCAGCAGCGGGCCCGGGACAGTCTCCAATGAG. Its protein product is CASSGPGTVSNE. The entire CDR3 is CASSGPGTVSNEQFF.

There are many counts of this clone. The CDR3 end falls 3 residues outside the read, so it is completed with the germline J gene. The gene calls are TRBV5-1 and TRBJ1-2, with D possibly TRBD1 on 5 matching bases. CDR1 and CDR2 (germline): SGHRS, YFSETQ. CDR3 length: 13 amino acids. V lost 0 bases to trimming and J lost 5 bases, with 8 bases between them. CDR3 DNA (partial): TGCGCCAGCAGCTTGGAAGGGGATTATGGC. Amino acids: CASSLEGDYG. The whole CDR3 protein is CASSLEGDYGYTF.

In its sample, this clone was seen many times. Sequencing ends 3 residues short of the CDR3 end; the germline J gene provides the rest. This chain connects TRBV19 to TRBJ2-1, with TRBD2 as a possible D gene (5 bases). CDR1 and CDR2 from the germline V gene are LNHDA and SQIVND (reference sequence). The CDR3 covers 12 residues. Trimming pared 11 bases from V and 4 bases from J, leaving 12 bases between. The part of the CDR3 DNA that was read is TGTGCCTGTACAACGGGGTACAATGAG. Encoded protein: CACTTGYNE. From start to end, the CDR3 is CACTTGYNEQFF.

In this sample, this clone turned up a few times. With the read ending 3 residues before the CDR3 end, the germline J gene is used to fill in that end. The chain links TRBV4-2 to TRBJ2-7; D remains unclear. Germline loops: CDR1 LGHNA, CDR2 YNFKEQ. Trimming stripped 0 bases from V and 2 bases from J, with 11 bases between. The CDR3 runs to 15 residues. Incomplete CDR3 DNA: TGTGCCAGCAGCCAAGATGCGGCACAACCCTACGAG. Translated: CASSQDAAQPYE. The full CDR3 reads CASSQDAAQPYEQYF.